A single TCR beta chain is shown here with its context. The antigen is unknown. Measured with immunoSEQ multiplex PCR; TCRdb has only the in-frame clones, and not every one. The sample includes tens of thousands of clones, roughly 73% of them seen just once. Germline V gene lookup returns CDR1 SGHVS and CDR2 FNYEAQ. The CDR3 totals 16 residues. With 8 bases removed from V and 4 bases from J, the gap between germline ends came to 18 bases. Having been cultured for about ten days, the cells underwent CD4+ T cell isolation. Vaccinated recipients, who were negative for nucleocapsid antibodies, had no history of SARS-CoV-2 infection. The data belong to a study of vaccination effects on CD4 cells after COVID-19. Overall study context: In the ViraFEST assay, antigen-specific CD4+ clonotypes were identified by expansion after peptide-pool stimulation. The study, taken as a whole, reports: Missing from the study were early post-infection timepoints, and its convalescent patients were few. Infection-derived and vaccine-derived clones contracted markedly late after vaccination.

V gene TRBV7-6 combines with J gene TRBJ2-6; a weak D match, TRBD2 (7 bases). This clonotype originated in a human donor who received a COVID-19 vaccine. Source: CD4+ T cells from PBMCs cultured without peptide, taken before COVID-19 vaccination. CDR3 sequence: CASGVGGAAGANVLTF. Written as DNA, the CDR3 is TGTGCCAGCGGGGTAGGGGGGGCAGCCGGGGCCAACGTCCTGACTTTC.